The 18 T cell receptor beta chains below come from one sample, sequenced in a study of early T cells in non-severe SARS-CoV-2 infection. MiXCR, applied by TCRdb to the 5' RACE reads, yields one record per CDR3 protein. The repertoire consists of tens of thousands of distinct CDR3 sequences, with around 9.9% occurring once and the leading ten covering 6.4%. The sample comprised whole blood. These receptor sequences come from an adult who was a healthcare worker with PCR-confirmed SARS-CoV-2 infection or an uninfected control (not recorded which).

The CDR3 DNA follows: TGTGCCAGCAGTGTTACAGCTTCACAATTCTACGAGCAGTACTTC. Its protein product is CASSVTASQFYEQYF. J is TRBJ2-7 and V is TRBV27; no clear D gene. The V end lost 5 bases, the J end lost 3 bases, and 17 bases lay between the germline ends. The CDR3 spans 15 residues. Germline-derived CDR1 and CDR2 are MNHEY and SMNVEV (reference sequence).

This clonotype was observed many times. The V gene is TRBV27, the J gene TRBJ2-7, with no clear D. The CDR3 runs to 15 residues. Germline V gene data show CDR1 as MNHEY and CDR2 as SMNVEV (reference sequence). The V gene lost 6 bases and the J gene lost 2 bases, with 17 bases spanning the gap. The CDR3 sequence: CASRLSLTVPYEQYF. Written as DNA, the CDR3 is TGTGCCAGCAGACTCTCTCTTACAGTACCCTACGAGCAGTACTTC.

The genes are TRBV7-9 and TRBJ2-1, with a tentative D call TRBD2 (7 bases). Germline V CDR1 and CDR2: SEHNR, FQNEAQ (reference sequence). CDR3 length: 13 amino acids. With 2 bases removed from V and 10 bases from J, the gap between germline ends came to 12 bases. CDR3 DNA: TGTGCCAGCAGCTTATGGGGGGGCCCCGAGCAGTTCTTC. It encodes CASSLWGGPEQFF.

This clonotype showed up many times. The chain employs TRBV7-6 and TRBJ1-6; no definite D call. The germline V gene has CDR1 SGHVS and CDR2 FNYEAQ. CDR3 length equals 12 residues. Trimming removed 5 bases at V and 7 bases at J, with 6 bases between. The CDR3 bases are TGTGCCAGCAGCCGACCCAATTCACCCCTCCACTTT. This codes for CASSRPNSPLHF.

This clonotype has just a few counts. The chain combines TRBV5-8 with TRBJ1-2; maybe TRBD1 (5 bases). The germline V gene has CDR1 SGHTS and CDR2 YDEGEE. The CDR3 contains 14 residues. Between the trimmed V and J ends, which lost 0 bases and 8 bases, there was a span of 14 bases. In DNA form, the CDR3 reads TGTGCCAGCAGCTTGGGCCCCACCGGGGGGGGCTACACCTTC. This translates into CASSLGPTGGGYTF.

This clonotype turned up a few times. The chain employs TRBV6-1 and TRBJ2-7; unclear D gene. V lost 10 bases to trimming and J lost 0 bases, with 13 bases between them. Germline CDR1 reads MNHNS; CDR2 reads SASEGT. The CDR3 spans 13 residues. CDR3 in amino acids: CAIRGRISYEQYF. The CDR3 nucleotides read TGTGCCATCCGAGGACGTATCTCCTACGAGCAGTACTTC.

The rearrangement links TRBV20-1 to TRBJ2-1, with D hard to call. The CDR3 is 15 amino acids. Trimming removed 3 bases from V and 1 base from J, with 13 bases in between. CDR1 and CDR2 (germline): DFQATT, SNEGSKA (reference sequence). DNA of the CDR3: TGCAGTGCTAGCGATCGCAGCGCATCCTACAATGAGCAGTTCTTC. Encoded protein: CSASDRSASYNEQFF.

This clonotype was seen a handful of times. The chain has TRBV28 and TRBJ2-5; D is ambiguous. V was trimmed by 3 bases and J by 5 bases, leaving 13 bases between them. Germline lookup yields CDR1 MDHEN and CDR2 SYDVKM. The CDR3 is made up of 14 amino acids. The CDR3 region is CASSFQGLGETQYF. CDR3 sequence (DNA): TGTGCCAGCAGTTTTCAAGGGTTGGGGGAGACCCAGTACTTC.

In this sample, this clonotype turned up many times. The rearrangement joins TRBV9 to TRBJ2-1; TRBD2 aligns across 14 bases. There are 15 residues in the CDR3. Germline V gene data show CDR1 as SGDLS and CDR2 as YYNGEE. Unmatched junction bases numbered 3, after V lost 1 base and J lost 9 bases. The CDR3 nucleotides read TGTGCCAGCAGCGTACAGGGACTAGCGGGGGTTGAGCAGTTCTTC. It yields the protein CASSVQGLAGVEQFF.

The V and J genes are TRBV20-1 and TRBJ2-1; D not certain. Germline V gene sequence: CDR1 DFQATT, CDR2 SNEGSKA (reference sequence). This CDR3 contains 15 residues. V was clipped by 0 bases and J by 0 bases, with 9 bases between them. The DNA of the CDR3 is TGCAGTGCTAGAGATCGCAGGAGCTCCTACAATGAGCAGTTCTTC. Its protein product is CSARDRRSSYNEQFF.

The V call is TRBV28, the J call TRBJ2-7; 7 nucleotides line up with TRBD1. Unmatched junction bases numbered 8, after V lost 8 bases and J lost 1 base. Looked up from germline, CDR1 is MDHEN and CDR2 is SYDVKM. The CDR3 sequence is 14 residues long. CDR3 loop: CASGQVIGSYEQYF. The CDR3 coding sequence is TGTGCCAGCGGACAGGTTATCGGGTCCTACGAGCAGTACTTC.

The genes are TRBV19 and TRBJ2-3, with D tentatively TRBD1 (6 bases). Germline V gives CDR1 LNHDA, CDR2 SQIVND (reference sequence). CDR3 size: 14 residues. V gave up 7 bases and J gave up 0 bases, with 11 bases separating them. The CDR3 sequence is CASTRTASTDTQYF. DNA of the CDR3: TGTGCCAGTACCCGGACAGCTAGCACAGATACGCAGTATTTT.

V usage is TRBV24-1 and J usage is TRBJ2-1; D unclear. CDR1 KGHDR and CDR2 SFDVKD come from the germline V gene. This CDR3 has 16 amino acids. Trimming took 1 base from V and 3 from J, leaving 12 bases between them. The CDR3: CATSDFKDGGYNEQFF. CDR3 DNA sequence: TGTGCCACCAGTGATTTTAAGGATGGTGGCTACAATGAGCAGTTCTTC.

This clonotype occurred many times. The gene calls are TRBV10-3 and TRBJ1-1; perhaps TRBD1 as D (5 bases). V was cut by 5 bases and J by 1 base, with 8 bases left in between. Germline CDR1 ENHRY, CDR2 SYGVKD. The length of the CDR3 is 13 residues. CDR3 in amino acids: CAISIDRNTEAFF. The CDR3 nucleotides read TGTGCCATCAGTATAGACAGGAACACTGAAGCTTTCTTT.

The chain links TRBV7-6 to TRBJ2-7; 7 bases agree with TRBD2. The CDR3 runs to 11 residues. J lost 12 bases, V lost 3 bases, and 5 bases had no gene match. Germline V gene data show CDR1 as SGHVS and CDR2 as FNYEAQ. The CDR3 nucleotides are TGTGCCAGCAGCTTGGGAGGGAGTCCGTACTTC. It is translated as CASSLGGSPYF.

The chain carries TRBV29-1 and TRBJ1-3, with TRBD1 identical over 7 bases. The germline gives CDR1 SQVTM, CDR2 ANQGSEA. The CDR3 contains 14 residues. V lost 7 bases and J lost 3; bases outside the gene matches: 9. For the CDR3, the DNA is TGCAGCGCCCAAAGGACAGGTCGTGGAAACACCATATATTTT. Translated: CSAQRTGRGNTIYF.

This clonotype was found many times. The chain carries TRBV3-1 and TRBJ2-7; 7 bases align to TRBD2. This CDR3 spans 13 amino acids. Germline V gene lookup returns CDR1 LGHDT and CDR2 YNNKEL (reference sequence). V trimming: 6 bases; J trimming: 3 bases; junction bases outside the gene matches: 5. CDR3 sequence: CASSLGTNYEQYF. The CDR3 DNA is TGTGCCAGCAGTCTCGGGACTAACTACGAGCAGTACTTC.

The sample holds a few counts of this clonotype. The gene calls are TRBV4-3 and TRBJ1-2; TRBD1 agrees at 7 bases. The CDR3 loop spans 15 amino acids. Germline V CDR1 and CDR2: LGHNA, YSLEER. With V trimmed by 0 bases and J by 5 bases, 6 bases remained unmatched. The CDR3 sequence: CASSQDIAGGYGYTF. CDR3 DNA: TGCGCCAGCAGCCAAGATATTGCAGGGGGGTATGGCTACACCTTC.